Presented here are 26 T cell receptor beta chains from one specimen sequenced in a study of PD-L1 blockade in urothelial cancer. Time point meaning: pretreatment peripheral blood. Generated by immunoSEQ multiplex PCR, the TCRdb table keeps only in-frame clones and is missing some. Seen here are about 63,000 clones, roughly 76% observed once, and the top ten hold around 5.7%. The sequencing used PBMCs, collected around atezolizumab (anti-PD-L1) treatment. The receptors derive from a man between 65 and 80 years old with urothelial cancer.

V gene TRBV6-5 combines with J gene TRBJ1-6; 7 bases match TRBD1. With 6 bases clipped from V and 5 bases from J, the junction kept 4 bases outside the gene matches. The length of the CDR3 is 14 residues. Per germline, CDR1 MNHEY and CDR2 SVGAGI. CDR3 residues: CASRGGTDNSPLHF. The CDR3 DNA reads as TGTGCCAGCAGAGGAGGGACAGATAATTCACCCCTCCACTTT.

V is TRBV7-2 and J is TRBJ2-5, with 8 bases lining up with TRBD2. After removal of 0 bases from V and 7 bases from J, the junction contained 10 bases not matched to a gene. Germline CDR1 is SGHTA and CDR2 is FQGNSA. The CDR3 is made up of 16 amino acids. The CDR3 protein is CASSLAGRGGHGTQYF. The CDR3 DNA is TGTGCCAGCAGCTTAGCGGGCCGGGGGGGCCATGGGACCCAGTACTTC.

The chain joins TRBV30 to TRBJ2-7; maybe TRBD2 (6 bases). Trimming stripped 2 bases from V and 0 bases from J, with 11 bases between. CDR1 and CDR2 from the germline V gene are GTSNPN and SVGIG (reference sequence). This CDR3 has 14 residues. The CDR3: CAWSWGGASYEQYF. The CDR3, as DNA: TGTGCCTGGAGTTGGGGCGGGGCCTCCTACGAGCAGTACTTC.

The rearrangement joins TRBV7-9 to TRBJ1-1, with D perhaps TRBD1 (6 bases). Germline CDR1 and CDR2: SEHNR and FQNEAQ (reference sequence). This CDR3 spans 13 amino acids. V was shortened by 6 bases and J by 7 bases, with 15 bases between the two germline ends. The CDR3 coding sequence is TGTGCCAGCAGACGGTGGGGGCAAATTGAAGCTTTCTTT. Residues: CASRRWGQIEAFF.

The chain couples TRBV29-1 to TRBJ2-2; D gene unclear. CDR1 is SQVTM and CDR2 is ANQGSEA in the germline V gene. The CDR3 spans 14 residues. V lost 4 bases to trimming and J lost 4 bases, with 13 bases between them. The CDR3 nucleotides read TGCAGCGTTGTTAATCAGGTTGGCACCGGGGAGCTGTTTTTT. The encoded protein is CSVVNQVGTGELFF.

This chain's CDR3 is CASSTGGTFNEKLFF. The CDR3 coding sequence is TGTGCCAGCAGCACGGGGGGGACCTTCAATGAAAAACTGTTTTTT. This rearrangement joins TRBV5-4 to TRBJ1-4; tentative D call: TRBD1 (5 bases). CDR1 is SGHNT and CDR2 is YYREEE in the germline V gene (reference sequence). The V end lost 4 bases, the J end lost 5 bases, and 15 bases lay between the germline ends. This CDR3 spans 15 amino acids.

The rearrangement joins TRBV2 to TRBJ2-4, with D perhaps matching TRBD1 (5 bases). CDR1 and CDR2 from the germline V gene are SNHLY and FYNNEI. Trimming pared 4 bases from V and 6 bases from J, leaving 10 bases between. The CDR3 covers 13 residues. The CDR3, as DNA: TGTGCCAGCAGTGGGGGCAGTGTAAACATTCAGTACTTC. Protein: CASSGGSVNIQYF.

V is TRBV7-2 and J is TRBJ2-3; the D gene is possibly TRBD2 (7 bases). V gave up 5 bases and J gave up 2 bases, with 17 bases separating them. The CDR3 extends over 16 amino acids. Germline CDR1 is SGHTA and CDR2 is FQGNSA. The DNA of the CDR3 is TGTGCCAGCAGCCGCCTGGGGGGGCCGGTCACAGATACGCAGTATTTT. Its translation: CASSRLGGPVTDTQYF.

The rearrangement uses TRBV27 and TRBJ1-3; a possible D gene is TRBD1 (5 bases). V shed 6 bases and J shed 0 bases, with 15 bases lying between them. Germline V lookup: CDR1 MNHEY, CDR2 SMNVEV (reference sequence). The CDR3 runs 16 residues. In DNA, the CDR3 is TGTGCCAGCAGCCCGACCCCAGGGTCCTCTGGAAACACCATATATTTT. Protein sequence: CASSPTPGSSGNTIYF.

The V gene is TRBV9, the J gene TRBJ1-2; D perhaps matches TRBD1 (5 bases). V was pared by 0 bases and J by 6 bases, with 9 bases between. Germline CDR1 is SGDLS and CDR2 is YYNGEE. The CDR3 runs 13 residues. The CDR3 sequence is CASSVAGFDGYTF. The CDR3 nucleotides are TGTGCCAGCAGCGTAGCAGGGTTTGATGGCTACACCTTC.

This sequence joins TRBV19 and TRBJ1-1, with TRBD1 as a possible D gene (5 bases). V was clipped by 8 bases and J by 5 bases, with 15 bases between them. Germline V gives CDR1 LNHDA, CDR2 SQIVND (reference sequence). The CDR3 contains 13 residues. The CDR3 nucleotides read TGTGCCAGTGCCCAGGAGGGGCGGACTGAAGCTTTCTTT. Translation: CASAQEGRTEAFF.

The chain joins TRBV29-1 to TRBJ2-4, with 9 bases aligning to TRBD1. The junction had 6 bases not matched to a gene; V was cut back by 6 bases and J by 0 bases. The CDR3 covers 15 residues. The germline V gene encodes CDR1 SQVTM and CDR2 ANQGSEA. The CDR3 loop reads CSVAYRGQAKNIQYF. In DNA form, the CDR3 reads TGCAGCGTCGCATACAGGGGGCAAGCCAAAAACATTCAGTACTTC. Full variable domain (remainder filled in from reference TRBV29-1 and TRBJ2-4): SAVISQKPSRDICQRGTSLTIQCQVDSQVTMMFWYRQQPGQSLTLIATANQGSEATYESGFVIDKFPISRPNLTFSTLTVSNMSPEDSSIYLCSVAYRGQAKNIQYFGAGTRLSVL.

The rearrangement joins TRBV5-1 to TRBJ2-5, with unresolved D. The length of the CDR3 is 13 residues. Trimming shortened V by 0 bases and J by 3 bases, and 6 bases separated the two germline ends. Germline CDR1 reads SGHRS; CDR2 reads YFSETQ. The CDR3 nucleotides read TGCGCCAGCAGCTTGGGGTCAGAAGAGACCCAGTACTTC. It yields the protein CASSLGSEETQYF.

The V gene is TRBV19, the J gene TRBJ2-7; D remains unclear. CDR3 length: 13 amino acids. The germline CDR1 and CDR2 sequences are LNHDA and SQIVND (reference sequence). V dropped 9 bases and J dropped 4 bases, with 16 bases sitting between them. CDR3 amino acids: CASRDTANYEQYF. Here the CDR3 DNA reads TGTGCCAGCCGAGACACCGCGAATTACGAGCAGTACTTC.

V is TRBV9 and J is TRBJ2-3; 9 nucleotides match TRBD2. V was clipped by 0 bases and J by 6 bases; unmatched bases: 2. Germline assignment: CDR1 SGDLS and CDR2 YYNGEE. The CDR3 spans 14 residues. The CDR3 here is CASSVATSGDTQYF. The CDR3 coding sequence is TGTGCCAGCAGCGTAGCTACTAGCGGGGATACGCAGTATTTT.

The chain carries TRBV5-1 and TRBJ2-3; possibly TRBD2 for D (5 bases). The V end was cut by 0 bases, the J end by 4 bases, with 9 bases between. Per the germline V gene, CDR1 is SGHRS and CDR2 is YFSETQ. The CDR3 totals 14 residues. CDR3 in amino acids: CASSLGSVSDTQYF. DNA for the CDR3: TGCGCCAGCAGCTTGGGTAGCGTTTCAGATACGCAGTATTTT.

The rearrangement links TRBV5-1 to TRBJ1-2; D uncertain. The CDR3 is 14 amino acids. V was pared by 3 bases and J by 6 bases, with 15 bases between. The germline V gene has CDR1 SGHRS and CDR2 YFSETQ. CDR3 nucleotide sequence: TGCGCCAGCAGCTGGAGCGTGGCAGCAGATGGCTACACCTTC. Translated, it gives CASSWSVAADGYTF. The entire variable domain, with the rest obtained from reference TRBV5-1 and TRBJ1-2, is as follows: KAGVTQTPRYLIKTRGQQVTLSCSPISGHRSVSWYQQTPGQGLQFLFEYFSETQRNKGNFPGRFSGRQFSNSRSEMNVSTLELGDSALYLCASSWSVAADGYTFGSGTRLTVV.

This chain links TRBV5-1 with TRBJ1-1; D unresolved. Germline-derived CDR1 and CDR2 are SGHRS and YFSETQ. V was cut by 1 base and J by 2 bases, with 9 bases left in between. The CDR3 has 14 amino acids. This CDR3 reads CASSLMGDNTEAFF. CDR3 DNA sequence: TGCGCCAGCAGCTTGATGGGAGATAACACTGAAGCTTTCTTT. Looking up the rest from reference TRBV5-1 and TRBJ1-1 gives the full variable domain: KAGVTQTPRYLIKTRGQQVTLSCSPISGHRSVSWYQQTPGQGLQFLFEYFSETQRNKGNFPGRFSGRQFSNSRSEMNVSTLELGDSALYLCASSLMGDNTEAFFGQGTRLTVV.

V gene TRBV4-2 combines with J gene TRBJ2-3; 7 positions agree with TRBD1. CDR1 is LGHNA and CDR2 is YNFKEQ in the germline V gene. This CDR3 is 16 amino acids long. V was pared by 1 base and J by 2 bases, with 6 bases of the junction left unmatched. In nucleotides, the CDR3 is TGTGCCAGCAGCCAAGTACCGGGACAGATCACAGATACGCAGTATTTT. This translates into CASSQVPGQITDTQYF.

The chain employs TRBV10-3 and TRBJ1-2; D possibly corresponds to TRBD1 (6 bases). The germline gives CDR1 ENHRY, CDR2 SYGVKD. Trimming left V 5 bases short and J 4 bases short, with 11 bases between. This CDR3 contains 13 residues. In DNA form, the CDR3 reads TGTGCCATCAGTATGGACAGTTTCTATGGCTACACCTTC. The encoded protein is CAISMDSFYGYTF.

V and J are TRBV5-5 and TRBJ1-1, with TRBD1 as a possible D gene (6 bases). There are 16 residues in the CDR3. Germline V gene data show CDR1 as SGHKS and CDR2 as YYEKEE (reference sequence). V lost 4 bases to trimming and J lost 1 base, with 17 bases between them. CDR3 nucleotide sequence: TGTGCCAGCAGCCTCGGTTTAGGACAGTCGAACACTGAAGCTTTCTTT. It yields the protein CASSLGLGQSNTEAFF.

The rearrangement links TRBV5-4 to TRBJ2-7; perhaps TRBD1 as D (5 bases). The V end was cut by 0 bases, the J end by 0 bases, with 10 bases between. The CDR3 spans 15 residues. CDR1 and CDR2 from the germline V gene are SGHNT and YYREEE (reference sequence). The CDR3 sequence: CASSLEMDNSYEQYF. In DNA form, the CDR3 reads TGTGCCAGCAGCTTGGAGATGGACAACTCCTACGAGCAGTACTTC.

The chain recombines TRBV10-1 with TRBJ1-2; a weak D match, TRBD1 (5 bases). Looked up from germline, CDR1 is WNHNN and CDR2 is SYGVQD (reference sequence). The CDR3 sequence is 16 residues long. Trimming took off 8 bases at V and 7 bases at J, with 26 bases between the two ends. CDR3 amino acids: CASAITRAQDTGGYTF. In nucleotides, the CDR3 is TGCGCCAGCGCAATCACCAGGGCTCAGGATACGGGTGGCTACACCTTC.

This sequence joins TRBV5-5 and TRBJ1-4, with TRBD1 identical over 7 bases. V shed 0 bases and J 7 bases; nucleotides not matched to a gene: 3. The length of the CDR3 is 14 residues. The germline V gene has CDR1 SGHKS and CDR2 YYEKEE (reference sequence). CDR3 amino acids: CASSLGQGGEKLFF. CDR3 DNA sequence: TGTGCCAGCAGCTTGGGACAGGGTGGTGAAAAACTGTTTTTT.

The rearrangement links TRBV7-8 to TRBJ2-7; D perhaps matches TRBD2 (5 bases). V shed 4 bases and J shed 6 bases, with 13 bases lying between them. In germline, CDR1 is SGHVS, CDR2 FQNEAQ. The CDR3 runs 13 residues. The CDR3 here is CASSSSLAGEQYF. The CDR3 DNA follows: TGTGCCAGCAGCTCTTCTCTAGCAGGCGAGCAGTACTTC.

The genes are TRBV12-5 and TRBJ2-7, with 7 bases lining up with TRBD1. This CDR3 spans 13 amino acids. V gave up 5 bases and J gave up 4 bases; unmatched junction bases: 5. CDR1 is LGHNT, CDR2 FRNRAP, per germline. The CDR3, as DNA: TGTGCTAGTGGTCCCGGGACAGTATACGAGCAGTACTTC. Its translation: CASGPGTVYEQYF.